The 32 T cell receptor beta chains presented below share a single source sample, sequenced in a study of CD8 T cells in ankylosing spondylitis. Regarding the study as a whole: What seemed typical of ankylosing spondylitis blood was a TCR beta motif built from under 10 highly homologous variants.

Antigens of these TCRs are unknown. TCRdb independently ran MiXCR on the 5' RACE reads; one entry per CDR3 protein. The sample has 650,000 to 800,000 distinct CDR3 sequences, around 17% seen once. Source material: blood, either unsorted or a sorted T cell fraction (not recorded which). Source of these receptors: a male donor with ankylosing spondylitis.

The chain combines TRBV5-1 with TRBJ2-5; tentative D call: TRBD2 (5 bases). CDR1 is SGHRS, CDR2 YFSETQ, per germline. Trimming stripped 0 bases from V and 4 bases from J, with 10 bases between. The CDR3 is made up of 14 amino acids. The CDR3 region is CASSLDLASETQYF. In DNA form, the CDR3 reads TGCGCCAGCAGCTTGGACCTAGCATCAGAGACCCAGTACTTC. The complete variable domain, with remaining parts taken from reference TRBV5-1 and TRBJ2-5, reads KAGVTQTPRYLIKTRGQQVTLSCSPISGHRSVSWYQQTPGQGLQFLFEYFSETQRNKGNFPGRFSGRQFSNSRSEMNVSTLELGDSALYLCASSLDLASETQYFGPGTRLLVL.

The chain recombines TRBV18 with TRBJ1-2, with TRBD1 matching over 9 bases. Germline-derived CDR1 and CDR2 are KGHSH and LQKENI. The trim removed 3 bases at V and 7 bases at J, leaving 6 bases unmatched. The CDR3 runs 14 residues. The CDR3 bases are TGTGCCAGCTCACCCTCGGGACAGGGCGTTGGCTACACCTTC. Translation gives CASSPSGQGVGYTF.

The CDR3 spells CSVEVSSGGAIDNEQFF. The CDR3 bases are TGCAGCGTTGAAGTATCGAGCGGGGGGGCTATTGACAATGAGCAGTTCTTC. V is TRBV29-1 and J is TRBJ2-1; 10 positions agree with TRBD2. The CDR3 length is 17 residues. V trimming: 1 base; J trimming: 5 bases; junction bases outside the gene matches: 11. CDR1 and CDR2 from the germline V gene are SQVTM and ANQGSEA.

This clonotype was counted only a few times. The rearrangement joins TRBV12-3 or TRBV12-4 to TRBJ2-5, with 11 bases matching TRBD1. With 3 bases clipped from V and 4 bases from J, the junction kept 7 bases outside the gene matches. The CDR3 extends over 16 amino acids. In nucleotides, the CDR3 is TGTGCCAGCAGTTTTTCGGACAGGGGGCTTGCAGAGACCCAGTACTTC. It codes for CASSFSDRGLAETQYF.

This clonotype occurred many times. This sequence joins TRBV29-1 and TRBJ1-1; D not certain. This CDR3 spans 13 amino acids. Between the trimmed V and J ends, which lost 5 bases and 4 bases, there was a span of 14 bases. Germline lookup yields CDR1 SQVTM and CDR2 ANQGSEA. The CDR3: CSVTLMQSTEAFF. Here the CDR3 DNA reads TGCAGCGTTACCCTGATGCAGAGCACTGAAGCTTTCTTT.

CDR3 nucleotide sequence: TGCGCCAGCAGCTTCCCGGGACAGCAAGAGACCCAGTACTTC. This codes for CASSFPGQQETQYF. The chain is built from TRBV5-1 and TRBJ2-5, with 7 bases that match TRBD1. Germline CDR1 is SGHRS and CDR2 is YFSETQ. The CDR3 consists of 14 residues. J gave up 2 bases and V 2 bases, and 3 bases lay outside the gene matches. Complete variable domain (other parts from reference TRBV5-1 and TRBJ2-5): KAGVTQTPRYLIKTRGQQVTLSCSPISGHRSVSWYQQTPGQGLQFLFEYFSETQRNKGNFPGRFSGRQFSNSRSEMNVSTLELGDSALYLCASSFPGQQETQYFGPGTRLLVL.

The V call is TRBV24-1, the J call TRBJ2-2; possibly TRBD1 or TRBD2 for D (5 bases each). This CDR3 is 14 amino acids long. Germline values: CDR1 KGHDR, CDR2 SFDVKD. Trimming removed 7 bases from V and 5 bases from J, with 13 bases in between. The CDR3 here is CATSGGGKTGELFF. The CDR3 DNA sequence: TGTGCCACCAGCGGTGGGGGAAAAACCGGGGAGCTGTTTTTT.

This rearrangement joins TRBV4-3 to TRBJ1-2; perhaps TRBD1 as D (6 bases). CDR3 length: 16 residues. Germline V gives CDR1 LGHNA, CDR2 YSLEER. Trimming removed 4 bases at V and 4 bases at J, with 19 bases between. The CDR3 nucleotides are TGCGCCAGCAGCCGAGGATTCGGGGGGGCGAGCTATGGCTACACCTTC. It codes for CASSRGFGGASYGYTF.

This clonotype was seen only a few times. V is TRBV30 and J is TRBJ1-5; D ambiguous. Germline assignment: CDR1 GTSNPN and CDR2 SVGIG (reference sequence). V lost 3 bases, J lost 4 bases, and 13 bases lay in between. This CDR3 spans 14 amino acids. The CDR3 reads CAWRVGSGNQPQHF. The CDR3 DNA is TGTGCCTGGAGGGTAGGAAGTGGGAATCAGCCCCAGCATTTT.

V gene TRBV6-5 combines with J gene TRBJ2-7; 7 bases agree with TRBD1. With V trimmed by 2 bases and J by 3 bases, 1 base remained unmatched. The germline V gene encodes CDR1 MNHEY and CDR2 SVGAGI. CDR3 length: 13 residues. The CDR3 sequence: CASSYRGRYEQYF. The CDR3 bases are TGTGCCAGCAGTTACAGGGGGCGCTACGAGCAGTACTTC.

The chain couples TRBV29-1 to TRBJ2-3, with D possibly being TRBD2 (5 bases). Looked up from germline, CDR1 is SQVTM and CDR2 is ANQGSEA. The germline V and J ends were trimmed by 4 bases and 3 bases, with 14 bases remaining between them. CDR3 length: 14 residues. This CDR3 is CSVGTMGSTDTQYF. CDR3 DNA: TGCAGCGTTGGGACGATGGGGAGTACAGATACGCAGTATTTT.

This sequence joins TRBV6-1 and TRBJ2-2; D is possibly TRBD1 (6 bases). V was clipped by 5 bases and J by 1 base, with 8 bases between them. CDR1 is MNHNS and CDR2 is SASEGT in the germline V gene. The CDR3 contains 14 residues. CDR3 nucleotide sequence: TGTGCCAGCAGTCAGGGACAGAACACCGGGGAGCTGTTTTTT. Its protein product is CASSQGQNTGELFF.

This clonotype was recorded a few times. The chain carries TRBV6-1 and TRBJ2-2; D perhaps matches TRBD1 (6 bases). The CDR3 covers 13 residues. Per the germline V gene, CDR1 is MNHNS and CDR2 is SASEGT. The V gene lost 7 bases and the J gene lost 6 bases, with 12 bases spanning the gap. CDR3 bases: TGTGCCAGCAACACAGGGTTGGCCGGGGAGCTGTTTTTT. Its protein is CASNTGLAGELFF.

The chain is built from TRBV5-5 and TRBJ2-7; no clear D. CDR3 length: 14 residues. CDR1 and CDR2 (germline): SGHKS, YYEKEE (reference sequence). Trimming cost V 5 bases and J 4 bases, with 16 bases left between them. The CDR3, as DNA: TGTGCCAGCAGACCTATGGTAGGTGGTTACGAGCAGTACTTC. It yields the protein CASRPMVGGYEQYF.

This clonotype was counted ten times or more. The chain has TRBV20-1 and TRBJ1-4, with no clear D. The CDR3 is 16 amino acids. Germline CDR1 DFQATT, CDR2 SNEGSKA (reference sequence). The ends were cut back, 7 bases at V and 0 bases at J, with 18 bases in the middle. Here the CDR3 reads CSVRGSGYSTNEKLFF. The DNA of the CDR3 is TGCAGTGTGAGAGGGTCTGGATATTCAACTAATGAAAAACTGTTTTTT.

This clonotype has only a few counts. CDR3 sequence reads: CASSSSGILYEQYF. CDR3 bases: TGTGCCAGCAGCTCTAGCGGCATTCTCTACGAGCAGTACTTC. V and J are TRBV28 and TRBJ2-7; TRBD2 matches 7 bases. The CDR3 sequence is 14 residues long. The junction had 8 bases not matched to a gene; V was cut back by 6 bases and J by 3 bases. The V gene's germline CDR1 is MDHEN and CDR2 SYDVKM. The whole variable domain, filled in from reference TRBV28 and TRBJ2-7, reads DVKVTQSSRYLVKRTGEKVFLECVQDMDHENMFWYRQDPGLGLRLIYFSYDVKMKEKGDIPEGYSVSREKKERFSLILESASTNQTSMYLCASSSSGILYEQYFGPGTRLTVT.

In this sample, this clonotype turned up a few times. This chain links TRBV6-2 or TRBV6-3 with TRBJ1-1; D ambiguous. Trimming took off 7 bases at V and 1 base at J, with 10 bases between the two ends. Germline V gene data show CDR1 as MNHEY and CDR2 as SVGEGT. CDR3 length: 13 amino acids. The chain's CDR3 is CASTDTGNTEAFF. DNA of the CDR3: TGTGCCAGCACCGACACTGGGAACACTGAAGCTTTCTTT.

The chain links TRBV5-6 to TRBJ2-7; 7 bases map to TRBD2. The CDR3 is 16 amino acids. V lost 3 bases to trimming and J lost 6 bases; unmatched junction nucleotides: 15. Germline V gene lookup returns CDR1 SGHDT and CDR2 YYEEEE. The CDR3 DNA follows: TGTGCCAGCAGCTCACCTATGGAGCGGGATTTCTTCGAGCAGTACTTC. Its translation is CASSSPMERDFFEQYF.

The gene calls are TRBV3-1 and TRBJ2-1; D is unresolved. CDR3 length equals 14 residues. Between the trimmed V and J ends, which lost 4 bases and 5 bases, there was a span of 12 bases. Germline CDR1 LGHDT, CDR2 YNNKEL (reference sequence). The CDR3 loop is CASSPARLNNEQFF. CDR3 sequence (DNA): TGTGCCAGCAGCCCCGCTCGGCTAAACAATGAGCAGTTCTTC.

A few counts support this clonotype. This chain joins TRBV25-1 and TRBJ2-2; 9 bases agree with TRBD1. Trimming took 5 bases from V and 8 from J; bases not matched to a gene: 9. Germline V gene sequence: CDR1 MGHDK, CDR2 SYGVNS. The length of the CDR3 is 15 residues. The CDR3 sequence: CASSTRTGVVGELFF. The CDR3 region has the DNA TGTGCCAGCAGTACTCGGACAGGGGTGGTGGGGGAGCTGTTTTTT.

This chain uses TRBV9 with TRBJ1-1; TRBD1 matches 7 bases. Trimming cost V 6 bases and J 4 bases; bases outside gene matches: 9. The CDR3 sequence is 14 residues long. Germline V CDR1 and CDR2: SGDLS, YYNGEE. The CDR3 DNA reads TGTGCCAGCAACAGACAGGGTGAGGGCACTGAAGCTTTCTTT. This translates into CASNRQGEGTEAFF.

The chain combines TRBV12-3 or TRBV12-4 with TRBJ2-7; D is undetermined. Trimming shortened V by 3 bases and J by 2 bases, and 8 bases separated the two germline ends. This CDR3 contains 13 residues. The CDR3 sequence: CASSFAETYEQYF. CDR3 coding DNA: TGTGCCAGCAGTTTCGCGGAAACCTACGAGCAGTACTTC.

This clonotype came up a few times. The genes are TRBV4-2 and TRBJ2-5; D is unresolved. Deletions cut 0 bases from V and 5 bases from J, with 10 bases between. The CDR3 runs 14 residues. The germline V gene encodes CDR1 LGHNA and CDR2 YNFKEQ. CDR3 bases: TGTGCCAGCAGCCAAGATTTATGGCGGGAGACCCAGTACTTC. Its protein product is CASSQDLWRETQYF.

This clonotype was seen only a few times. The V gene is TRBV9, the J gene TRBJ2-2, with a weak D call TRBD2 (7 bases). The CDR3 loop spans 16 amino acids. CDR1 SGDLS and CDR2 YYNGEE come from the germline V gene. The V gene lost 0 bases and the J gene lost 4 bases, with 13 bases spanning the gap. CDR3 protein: CASSVGSGGPTGELFF. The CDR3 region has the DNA TGTGCCAGCAGCGTAGGATCCGGGGGGCCCACCGGGGAGCTGTTTTTT.

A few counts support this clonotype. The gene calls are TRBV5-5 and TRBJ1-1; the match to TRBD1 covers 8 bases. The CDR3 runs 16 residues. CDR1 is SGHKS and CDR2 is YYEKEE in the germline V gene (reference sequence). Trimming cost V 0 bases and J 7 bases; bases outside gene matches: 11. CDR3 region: CASSLVTGTGAFEAFF. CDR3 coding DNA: TGTGCCAGCAGCTTGGTGACCGGGACAGGTGCCTTTGAAGCTTTCTTT.

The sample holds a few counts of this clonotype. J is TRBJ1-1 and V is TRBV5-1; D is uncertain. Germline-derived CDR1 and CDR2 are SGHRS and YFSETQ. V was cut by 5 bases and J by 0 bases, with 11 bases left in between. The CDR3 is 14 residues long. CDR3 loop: CASRPGRVNTEAFF. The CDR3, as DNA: TGCGCCAGCAGACCCGGGAGAGTGAACACTGAAGCTTTCTTT.

Here the CDR3 reads CASSLDGGTLEQFF. The CDR3 nucleotides are TGTGCCAGCAGCTTAGATGGGGGGACCCTTGAGCAGTTCTTC. The rearrangement uses TRBV11-2 and TRBJ2-1; perhaps TRBD2 as D (6 bases). This CDR3 contains 14 residues. The V gene lost 0 bases and the J gene lost 9 bases, with 12 bases spanning the gap. The germline V gene has CDR1 SGHAT and CDR2 FQNNGV.

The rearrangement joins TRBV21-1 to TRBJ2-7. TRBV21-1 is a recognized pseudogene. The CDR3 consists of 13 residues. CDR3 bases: TGTGCCAGCAGCAAAGTCGGCGTCCACGAGCAGTACTTC. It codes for CASSKVGVHEQYF.

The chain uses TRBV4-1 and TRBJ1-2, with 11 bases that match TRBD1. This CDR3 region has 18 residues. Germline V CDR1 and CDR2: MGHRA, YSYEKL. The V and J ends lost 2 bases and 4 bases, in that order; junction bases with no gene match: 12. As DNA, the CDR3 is TGCGCCAGCAGCCAAAGTTTCCCGGGACAGGGGGTCGGCTATGGCTACACCTTC. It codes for CASSQSFPGQGVGYGYTF.

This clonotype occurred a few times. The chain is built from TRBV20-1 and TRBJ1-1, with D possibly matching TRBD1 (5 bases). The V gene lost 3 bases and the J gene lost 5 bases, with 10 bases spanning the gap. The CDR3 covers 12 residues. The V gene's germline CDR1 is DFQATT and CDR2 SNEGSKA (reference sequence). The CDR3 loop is CSARGRVTEAFF. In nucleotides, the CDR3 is TGCAGTGCTAGGGGCAGGGTTACTGAAGCTTTCTTT.

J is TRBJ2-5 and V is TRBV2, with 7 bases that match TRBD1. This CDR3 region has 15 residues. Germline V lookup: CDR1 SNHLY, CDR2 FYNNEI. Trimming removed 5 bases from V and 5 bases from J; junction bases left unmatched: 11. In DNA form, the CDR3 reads TGTGCCAGCAGTCAATCCGGGACAGAGGGGGAGACCCAGTACTTC. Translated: CASSQSGTEGETQYF.

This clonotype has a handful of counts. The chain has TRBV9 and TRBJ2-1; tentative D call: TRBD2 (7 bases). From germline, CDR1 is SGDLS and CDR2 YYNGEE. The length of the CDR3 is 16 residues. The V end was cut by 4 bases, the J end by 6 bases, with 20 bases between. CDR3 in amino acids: CASSSPRGAISNEQFF. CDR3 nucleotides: TGTGCCAGCAGCTCCCCTCGGGGGGCTATTAGCAATGAGCAGTTCTTC. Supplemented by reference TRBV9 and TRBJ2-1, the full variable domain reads DSGVTQTPKHLITATGQRVTLRCSPRSGDLSVYWYQQSLDQGLQFLIQYYNGEERAKGNILERFSAQQFPDLHSELNLSSLELGDSALYFCASSSPRGAISNEQFFGPGTRLTVL.